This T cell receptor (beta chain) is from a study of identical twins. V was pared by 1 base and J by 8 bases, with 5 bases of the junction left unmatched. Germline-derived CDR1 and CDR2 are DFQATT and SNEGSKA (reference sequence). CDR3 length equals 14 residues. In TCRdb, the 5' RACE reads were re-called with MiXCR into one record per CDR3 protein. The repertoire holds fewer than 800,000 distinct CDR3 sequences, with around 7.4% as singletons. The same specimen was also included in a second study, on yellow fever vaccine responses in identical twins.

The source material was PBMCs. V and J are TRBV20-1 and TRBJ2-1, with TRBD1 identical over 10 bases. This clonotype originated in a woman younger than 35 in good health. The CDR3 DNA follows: TGCAGTGCTAGAGTCCCGACAGGGGGCGATGAGCAGTTCTTC. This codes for CSARVPTGGDEQFF.